This T cell receptor (beta chain) was captured by sequencing in a study of patients and donors after allogeneic stem cell transplantation. This clonotype occurred a few times. V was trimmed by 5 bases and J by 1 base, leaving 15 bases between them. CDR3 size: 15 residues. Germline V lookup: CDR1 SNHLY, CDR2 FYNNEI. Via MiXCR, TCRdb re-called the RT-PCR reads, giving one row per CDR3 protein. The sample lists fewer than 250,000 distinct CDR3 sequences; 13% to 15% were seen once. This receptor was identified in a human donor who was either an allogeneic HSCT recipient or a stem cell or donor lymphocyte infusion donor (not recorded which). It is not recorded whose cells these are; they may come from a transplant donor. The sequencing input was blood, either unsorted or a sorted T cell fraction (not recorded which). This chain joins TRBV2 and TRBJ2-7; D may correspond to TRBD1 or TRBD2 (6 bases each). CDR3 nucleotides: TGTGCCAGCAGTCCGGGGCAGGGGAGGTCCTACGAGCAGTACTTC. This translates into CASSPGQGRSYEQYF.